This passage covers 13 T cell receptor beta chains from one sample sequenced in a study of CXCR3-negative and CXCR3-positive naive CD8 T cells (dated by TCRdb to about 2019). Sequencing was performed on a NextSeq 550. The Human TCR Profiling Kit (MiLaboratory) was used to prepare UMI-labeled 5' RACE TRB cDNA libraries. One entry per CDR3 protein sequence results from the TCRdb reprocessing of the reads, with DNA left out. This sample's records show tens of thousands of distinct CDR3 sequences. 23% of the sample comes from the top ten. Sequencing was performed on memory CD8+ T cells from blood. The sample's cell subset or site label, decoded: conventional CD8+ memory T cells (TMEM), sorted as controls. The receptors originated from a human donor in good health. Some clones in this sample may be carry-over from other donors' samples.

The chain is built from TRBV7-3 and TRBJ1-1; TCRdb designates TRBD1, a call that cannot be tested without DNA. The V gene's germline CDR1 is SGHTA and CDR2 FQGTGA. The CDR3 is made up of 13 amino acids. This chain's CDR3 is CASSSTGTSEAFF. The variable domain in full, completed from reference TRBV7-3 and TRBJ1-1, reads GAGVSQTPSNKVTEKGKYVELRCDPISGHTALYWYRQSLGQGPEFLIYFQGTGAADDSGLPNDRFFAVRPEGSVSTLKIQRTERGDSAVYLCASSSTGTSEAFFGQGTRLTVV.

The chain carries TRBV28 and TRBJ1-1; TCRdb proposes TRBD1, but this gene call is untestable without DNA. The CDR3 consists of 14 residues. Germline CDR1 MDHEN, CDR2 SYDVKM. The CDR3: CASSQRGAYTEAFF.

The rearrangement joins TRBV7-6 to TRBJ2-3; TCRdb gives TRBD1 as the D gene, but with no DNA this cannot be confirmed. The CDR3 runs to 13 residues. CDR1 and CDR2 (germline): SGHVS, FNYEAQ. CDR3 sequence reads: CASSDRGGDTQYF.

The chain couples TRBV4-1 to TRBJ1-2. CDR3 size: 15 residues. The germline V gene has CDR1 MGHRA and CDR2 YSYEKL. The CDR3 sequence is CASSQEEFSNYGYTF.

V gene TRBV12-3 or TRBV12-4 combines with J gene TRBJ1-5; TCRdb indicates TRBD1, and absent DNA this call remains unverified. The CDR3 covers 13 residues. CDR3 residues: CASSPGTWQPQHF.

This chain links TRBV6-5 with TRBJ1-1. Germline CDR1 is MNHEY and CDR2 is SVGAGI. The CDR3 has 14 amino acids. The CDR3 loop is CASSYSKVNTEAFF.

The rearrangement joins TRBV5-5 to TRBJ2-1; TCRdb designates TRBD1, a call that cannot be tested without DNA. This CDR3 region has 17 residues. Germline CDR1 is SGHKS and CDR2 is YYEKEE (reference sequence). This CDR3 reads CASSPGWGGPTYNEQFF.

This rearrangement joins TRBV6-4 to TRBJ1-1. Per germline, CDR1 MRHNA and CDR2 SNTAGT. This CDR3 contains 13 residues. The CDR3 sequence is CASSDSWQSEAFF.

CDR3 in amino acids: CSARDLDSSNQPQHF. The chain uses TRBV20-1 and TRBJ1-5; TCRdb gives TRBD1 as the D gene, but with no DNA this cannot be confirmed. Germline lookup yields CDR1 DFQATT and CDR2 SNEGSKA (reference sequence). CDR3 length: 15 residues.

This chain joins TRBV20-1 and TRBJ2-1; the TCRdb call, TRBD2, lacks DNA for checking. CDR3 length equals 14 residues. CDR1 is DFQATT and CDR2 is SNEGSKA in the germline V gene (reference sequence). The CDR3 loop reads CSAPGLAGANEQFF.

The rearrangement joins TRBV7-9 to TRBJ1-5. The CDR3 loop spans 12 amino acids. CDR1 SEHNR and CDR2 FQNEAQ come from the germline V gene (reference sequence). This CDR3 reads CASSPLNQPQHF.

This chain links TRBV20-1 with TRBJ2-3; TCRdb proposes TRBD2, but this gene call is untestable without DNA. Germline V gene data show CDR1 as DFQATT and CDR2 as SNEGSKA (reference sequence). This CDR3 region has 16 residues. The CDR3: CSARDEITSGRIAQYF.

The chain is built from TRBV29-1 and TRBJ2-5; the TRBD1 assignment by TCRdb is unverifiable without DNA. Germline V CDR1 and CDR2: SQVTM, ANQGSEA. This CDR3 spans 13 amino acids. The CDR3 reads CSVTSGVGETQYF.